These 9 T cell receptor beta chains were all obtained from the same sample, sequenced in a study of blood T cell repertoires in COVID-19. Here immunoSEQ multiplex PCR was the method, and the copy in TCRdb shows in-frame clones only, minus some. This table has fewer than 120,000 clones, 65% to 90% appearing once. Sequencing input: peripheral blood. The receptors here all came from a woman in her fifties or sixties with acute or convalescent COVID-19.

The chain is built from TRBV20-1 and TRBJ1-2; D unresolved. The CDR3 has 11 amino acids. The germline CDR1 and CDR2 sequences are DFQATT and SNEGSKA (reference sequence). The germline V and J ends were trimmed by 4 bases and 2 bases, with 5 bases remaining between them. CDR3 sequence: CSANLNYGYTF. DNA of the CDR3: TGCAGTGCTAATTTAAACTATGGCTACACCTTC.

The table lists this clone with a few counts. The chain combines TRBV28 with TRBJ1-5; D unresolved. Germline lookup yields CDR1 MDHEN and CDR2 SYDVKM. CDR3 length: 15 amino acids. Trimming removed 6 bases at V and 0 bases at J, with 12 bases between. CDR3 amino acids: CASSLGGNSNQPQHF. CDR3 sequence (DNA): TGTGCCAGCAGCCTGGGAGGGAATAGCAATCAGCCCCAGCATTTT.

This clone was seen a few times. The V and J genes are TRBV4-1 and TRBJ1-6; D unclear. Germline-derived CDR1 and CDR2 are MGHRA and YSYEKL. The V end was cut by 7 bases, the J end by 1 base, with 11 bases between. CDR3 length: 15 amino acids. CDR3 sequence reads: CASTRTQSYNSPLHF. CDR3 DNA: TGCGCCAGCACTCGAACACAGTCCTATAATTCACCCCTCCACTTT.

The chain couples TRBV30 to TRBJ2-3; 9 bases map to TRBD2. CDR3 length equals 18 residues. CDR1 and CDR2 (germline): GTSNPN, SVGIG (reference sequence). V shed 6 bases, J shed 0 bases, and the junction held 16 bases outside the gene matches. The CDR3 bases are TGTGCCTGCTCCCGGGCTAGCGGGGACCCGAAGAGCACAGATACGCAGTATTTT. Amino acids: CACSRASGDPKSTDTQYF.

This sequence joins TRBV2 and TRBJ2-7; D might be TRBD2 (6 bases). In germline, CDR1 is SNHLY, CDR2 FYNNEI. V shed 6 bases and J shed 0 bases, with 18 bases lying between them. This CDR3 contains 16 residues. CDR3 loop: CASRGGFSGSSYEQYF. The CDR3 bases are TGTGCCAGCAGGGGGGGTTTTTCTGGTAGCTCCTACGAGCAGTACTTC.

This clone was counted a single time. V gene TRBV7-8 combines with J gene TRBJ1-4; D is undetermined. V was clipped by 5 bases and J by 8 bases, with 9 bases between them. This CDR3 is built from 12 residues. Germline-derived CDR1 and CDR2 are SGHVS and FQNEAQ. The chain's CDR3 is CASSLRREKLFF. In DNA form, the CDR3 reads TGTGCCAGCAGCCTCCGGCGGGAAAAACTGTTTTTT.

The J gene is TRBJ1-2, the V gene TRBV5-4; TRBD1 matches 9 bases. The CDR3 length is 15 residues. CDR1 is SGHNT, CDR2 YYREEE, per germline (reference sequence). V shed 3 bases and J 4 bases; nucleotides not matched to a gene: 7. In DNA form, the CDR3 reads TGTGCCAGCAGCTCTACCGGGACAGGGCCCTATGGCTACACCTTC. Its protein product is CASSSTGTGPYGYTF. Full variable domain (outside the CDR3, taken from reference TRBV5-4 and TRBJ1-2): ETGVTQSPTHLIKTRGQQVTLRCSSQSGHNTVSWYQQALGQGPQFIFQYYREEENGRGNFPPRFSGLQFPNYSSELNVNALELDDSALYLCASSSTGTGPYGYTFGSGTRLTVV.

The V and J genes are TRBV11-3 and TRBJ1-3, with D possibly matching TRBD1 (6 bases). This CDR3 region has 15 residues. The V end lost 4 bases, the J end lost 0 bases, and 10 bases lay between the germline ends. Germline V gene data show CDR1 as SGHNT and CDR2 as YENEEA. The CDR3 loop is CASSSGTFSGNTIYF. CDR3 nucleotides: TGTGCCAGCAGCTCCGGGACATTCTCTGGAAACACCATATATTTT.

Regarding this clone: This sample includes further DNA sequences coding for the same CDR3. This chain connects TRBV7-3 to TRBJ1-1; no clear D gene. The CDR3 consists of 13 residues. Per germline, CDR1 SGHTA and CDR2 FQGTGA. V lost 2 bases, J lost 2 bases, and 6 bases lay in between. The CDR3 loop reads CASSLWANTEAFF. Here the CDR3 DNA reads TGTGCCAGCAGCTTATGGGCTAACACTGAAGCTTTCTTT. Combining the CDR3 with reference TRBV7-3 and TRBJ1-1 gives the whole variable domain GAGVSQTPSNKVTEKGKYVELRCDPISGHTALYWYRQSLGQGPEFLIYFQGTGAADDSGLPNDRFFAVRPEGSVSTLKIQRTERGDSAVYLCASSLWANTEAFFGQGTRLTVV.